The T cell receptor beta chain described here comes from a study of cytomegalovirus exposure and HLA in healthy donors. Study-level information: Assignment to the Caucasian-associated ancestry cluster applied to 81% of the approximately 360 genotyped donors. General study findings and limits: When analyzed later, the rates of TCR association showed variation by HLA locus, with DRB1 the most and HLA-C the fewest.

Note on this clone: The antigen is not known.

These donors, healthy bone marrow donors, were studied. The PCR contained 60 Vbeta and 13 Jbeta primers. In the original processing: Later, an analysis found about 77 million unique TCR beta chains, and roughly 10 million of these were shared. Some clones are missing from TCRdb's copy, which holds only in-frame ones; the method was immunoSEQ multiplex PCR. For V, J and clone size, that table is used; D and trimming come from the DNA. The sample includes 150,000 to 200,000 clones, approximately 82% seen only once; the top ten take about 2.2%. The source is a woman under 40 in good health and CMV-seronegative. Input material: PBMCs.

The CDR3 loop is CASSLSPSRYEQYF. The DNA of the CDR3 is TGTGCCAGCAGTTTATCGCCTAGCAGATACGAGCAGTACTTC. The chain carries TRBV27 and TRBJ2-7; D is possibly TRBD2 (5 bases). The V end lost 0 bases, the J end lost 4 bases, and 10 bases lay between the germline ends. The CDR3 is 14 residues long. Germline CDR1 and CDR2: MNHEY and SMNVEV (reference sequence).